A single sample gave rise to the 3 T cell receptor beta chains below, sequenced in a study of shared clonotypes between healthy human individuals. Repertoires were generated with immunoSEQ multiplex PCR, while TCRdb's copy carries only in-frame clones and drops some. The sample lists about 460,000 clones, over 60% occurring once. Sequenced sample: PBMCs. The source is a woman aged 40-49 years in good health. Some clones in this sample may be carry-over from other donors' samples.

The gene calls are TRBV28 and TRBJ1-5; 7 nucleotides agree with TRBD1. Germline V gene lookup returns CDR1 MDHEN and CDR2 SYDVKM. There are 16 residues in the CDR3. The V gene end was trimmed by 2 bases and the J gene end by 0 bases; junction bases not matched to a gene: 4. CDR3 DNA sequence: TGTGCCAGCAGTTTACGATACAGGGGTAGCAATCAGCCCCAGCATTTT. Its protein product is CASSLRYRGSNQPQHF.

As regards this clone: The sample holds other DNA sequences that translate to the same CDR3. The gene calls are TRBV5-4 and TRBJ2-7, with TRBD1 as a possible D gene (6 bases). CDR1 SGHNT and CDR2 YYREEE come from the germline V gene (reference sequence). V dropped 2 bases and J dropped 1 base, with 7 bases sitting between them. CDR3 length equals 13 residues. The CDR3 spells CASSLGQSYEQYF. The DNA for the CDR3 is TGTGCCAGCAGCTTAGGACAGTCCTACGAGCAGTACTTC.

The chain employs TRBV5-1 and TRBJ2-7; TRBD1 matches at 9 bases. V lost 4 bases to trimming and J lost 2 bases; unmatched junction nucleotides: 4. CDR3 size: 14 residues. Germline V gene lookup returns CDR1 SGHRS and CDR2 YFSETQ. The CDR3, as DNA: TGCGCCAGCAGCCCTAGACAGGGGGCCTACGAGCAGTACTTC. This gives the protein CASSPRQGAYEQYF.